This TCR beta chain came from a study of human T cells and chemical hapten exposure. This clonotype was seen repeatedly, ten times or more. Its antigen remains unidentified. From the RACE reads, TCRdb called clonotypes with MiXCR, one entry per CDR3 protein. The data show around 380,000 distinct CDR3 sequences, about 4.8% seen once. Trimming removed 4 bases from V and 2 bases from J; junction bases left unmatched: 4. There are 15 residues in the CDR3. The germline gives CDR1 SGHKS, CDR2 YYEKEE (reference sequence). As for time point: patch test 1, 2 weeks after DPC sensitization. Treatment described: therapeutic diphenylcyclopropenone sensitization with weekly scalp DPC. General study results and limits: Patch test scores rose with PT1 expanded TCR counts, a positive correlation. Expanded TCRs showed more large CDR3 clusters than pre-sensitization or healthy control sets.

The gene calls are TRBV5-5 and TRBJ2-5, with TRBD2 matching 11 bases. The sequences come from whole blood, collected in connection with sensitization to the hapten diphenylcyclopropenone (DPC). The clonotype comes from a woman in her 50s with alopecia areata. Some clones in this sample may be carry-over from other donors' samples. This chain's CDR3 is CASSMGLAAQETQYF. For the CDR3, the DNA is TGTGCCAGCAGCATGGGACTAGCGGCACAAGAGACCCAGTACTTC.